These 32 T cell receptor beta chains came from one sample sequenced in a study of blood T cell repertoires in COVID-19. The data were produced by immunoSEQ multiplex PCR, yet TCRdb's version contains in-frame clones alone and is incomplete. The data hold roughly 71,000 clones, with around 90% observed a single time. Sequencing used peripheral blood. The source of these receptors is a man aged 45-65 years with acute or convalescent COVID-19.

This clone was seen more than once but under ten times. DNA for the CDR3: TGCGCCAGCAGCTTGGGGGACAGGGGGAACACCATATATTTT. Its protein is CASSLGDRGNTIYF. This sequence joins TRBV5-1 and TRBJ1-3; 11 bases match TRBD1. Germline V CDR1 and CDR2: SGHRS, YFSETQ. V lost 0 bases, J lost 7 bases, and 0 bases stayed unmatched. The length of the CDR3 is 14 residues. The full variable domain, rest sourced from reference TRBV5-1 and TRBJ1-3, is KAGVTQTPRYLIKTRGQQVTLSCSPISGHRSVSWYQQTPGQGLQFLFEYFSETQRNKGNFPGRFSGRQFSNSRSEMNVSTLELGDSALYLCASSLGDRGNTIYFGEGSWLTVV.

This rearrangement joins TRBV27 to TRBJ1-4; D gene ambiguous. The V end was cut by 5 bases, the J end by 3 bases, with 16 bases between. Germline values: CDR1 MNHEY, CDR2 SMNVEV (reference sequence). This CDR3 comprises 16 residues. CDR3 amino acids: CASSPTGRAANEKLFF. The CDR3 region has the DNA TGTGCCAGCAGTCCCACCGGGCGGGCCGCTAATGAAAAACTGTTTTTT.

This chain connects TRBV11-2 to TRBJ2-3, with D possibly TRBD2 on 5 matching bases. Germline V lookup: CDR1 SGHAT, CDR2 FQNNGV. V was clipped by 5 bases and J by 6 bases, with 18 bases between them. This CDR3 is 15 amino acids long. The chain's CDR3 is CASSPHGEGSDTQYF. CDR3 nucleotide sequence: TGTGCCAGCAGCCCCCATGGAGAGGGATCTGATACGCAGTATTTT.

The chain is built from TRBV5-1 and TRBJ2-1, with TRBD1 matching 9 bases. This CDR3 has 15 amino acids. V shed 0 bases, J shed 6 bases, and the junction held 4 bases outside the gene matches. Germline V gene data show CDR1 as SGHRS and CDR2 as YFSETQ. The DNA of the CDR3 is TGCGCCAGCAGCTTGGATGGACAGGGGTCCAATGAGCAGTTCTTC. This sequence encodes CASSLDGQGSNEQFF.

The CDR3 DNA follows: TGTGCCAGCAGCGGAGGGCAGCATAATTCACCCCTCCACTTT. This gives the protein CASSGGQHNSPLHF. The chain joins TRBV7-9 to TRBJ1-6; unclear D gene. This CDR3 is built from 14 residues. Germline V lookup: CDR1 SEHNR, CDR2 FQNEAQ (reference sequence). Deletions cut 5 bases from V and 5 bases from J, with 10 bases between.

This clone came up a few times. V usage is TRBV10-3 and J usage is TRBJ1-1; D gene uncertain. Trimming cost V 6 bases and J 5 bases, with 10 bases left between them. Germline values: CDR1 ENHRY, CDR2 SYGVKD. CDR3 length: 12 amino acids. CDR3 sequence (DNA): TGTGCCATCAGGGGCGGAGGGACTGAAGCTTTCTTT. It is translated as CAIRGGGTEAFF.

The chain employs TRBV5-1 and TRBJ2-7; no firm D call. Trimming removed 1 base from V and 7 bases from J, with 3 bases in between. The germline gives CDR1 SGHRS, CDR2 YFSETQ. The CDR3 is 10 residues long. CDR3 in DNA: TGCGCCAGCAGCTTGCTAGAGCAGTACTTC. This translates into CASSLLEQYF.

This chain connects TRBV30 to TRBJ2-1; 8 bases are a match to TRBD1. After removal of 1 base from V and 7 bases from J, the junction contained 3 bases not matched to a gene. Germline V gene sequence: CDR1 GTSNPN, CDR2 SVGIG (reference sequence). The CDR3 sequence is 13 residues long. The DNA for the CDR3 is TGTGCCTGGAGTGGACAGGGGTTGAATGAGCAGTTCTTC. It yields the protein CAWSGQGLNEQFF.

This sequence joins TRBV5-8 and TRBJ1-4; 8 bases are shared with TRBD1. Germline CDR1 and CDR2: SGHTS and YDEGEE. The CDR3 has 15 amino acids. Trimming at V came to 4 bases and at J to 5 bases, leaving 7 bases not matched to a gene. DNA for the CDR3: TGTGCCAGCAGCAAGGACAGGGTTCGAAATGAAAAACTGTTTTTT. Translated: CASSKDRVRNEKLFF.

The chain couples TRBV5-1 to TRBJ2-7, with 9 bases fitting TRBD1. The trim removed 5 bases at V and 5 bases at J, leaving 8 bases unmatched. The V gene's germline CDR1 is SGHRS and CDR2 YFSETQ. This CDR3 is 14 amino acids long. CDR3 sequence reads: CASSSGTGNDEQYF. CDR3 coding DNA: TGCGCCAGCAGTTCCGGGACAGGGAACGACGAGCAGTACTTC.

This chain links TRBV27 with TRBJ1-1; D is uncertain. The CDR3 has 14 amino acids. Germline CDR1 MNHEY, CDR2 SMNVEV (reference sequence). The V and J ends lost 7 bases and 0 bases respectively, with 12 bases between them. The CDR3: CASISGRMNTEAFF. The CDR3 coding sequence is TGTGCCAGCATCTCAGGCAGGATGAACACTGAAGCTTTCTTT.

This chain connects TRBV30 to TRBJ1-5; a weak D match, TRBD1 (5 bases). There are 14 residues in the CDR3. The V gene's germline CDR1 is GTSNPN and CDR2 SVGIG (reference sequence). V gave up 3 bases and J gave up 1 base, with 10 bases separating them. This chain's CDR3 is CAWSYGGSNQPQHF. The DNA for the CDR3 is TGTGCCTGGAGCTACGGGGGGAGCAATCAGCCCCAGCATTTT.

This clone is a singleton in its sample. The chain recombines TRBV3-1 (or the pseudogene TRBV3-2) with TRBJ1-1, with 7 positions matching TRBD1. V trimming: 5 bases; J trimming: 9 bases; junction bases outside the gene matches: 15. CDR1 and CDR2 (germline): LGHDT, YNNKEL (reference sequence). This CDR3 region has 15 residues. This CDR3 reads CASSSPPGTDDKAFF. CDR3 coding DNA: TGTGCCAGCAGCTCACCACCCGGGACAGACGATAAAGCTTTCTTT.

This clone was detected once. The J gene is TRBJ1-2, the V gene TRBV7-8, with D unresolved. Per germline, CDR1 SGHVS and CDR2 FQNEAQ. V lost 5 bases and J lost 4, with 14 bases in between. The CDR3 covers 14 residues. In DNA form, the CDR3 reads TGTGCCAGCAGCGAGGTGGGGAGCAGCTATGGCTACACCTTC. Residues: CASSEVGSSYGYTF. The complete variable domain, with remaining parts taken from reference TRBV7-8 and TRBJ1-2, reads GAGVSQSPRYKVAKRGQDVALRCDPISGHVSLFWYQQALGQGPEFLTYFQNEAQLDKSGLPSDRFFAERPEGSVSTLKIQRTQQEDSAVYLCASSEVGSSYGYTFGSGTRLTVV.

This clone came up a few times. The chain carries TRBV5-1 and TRBJ1-6, with 8 bases identical to TRBD1. The CDR3 sequence is 16 residues long. V was clipped by 4 bases and J by 9 bases; unmatched bases: 12. Germline V gives CDR1 SGHRS, CDR2 YFSETQ. CDR3 amino acids: CASSASDRVKGSPLHF. The CDR3 DNA reads as TGCGCCAGCAGCGCCTCGGACAGGGTTAAGGGTTCACCCCTCCACTTT. Full variable domain (outside the CDR3, taken from reference TRBV5-1 and TRBJ1-6): KAGVTQTPRYLIKTRGQQVTLSCSPISGHRSVSWYQQTPGQGLQFLFEYFSETQRNKGNFPGRFSGRQFSNSRSEMNVSTLELGDSALYLCASSASDRVKGSPLHFGNGTRLTVT.

V and J are TRBV28 and TRBJ1-1, with 9 positions matching TRBD1. Germline V lookup: CDR1 MDHEN, CDR2 SYDVKM. V lost 4 bases, J lost 6 bases, and 6 bases stayed unmatched. This CDR3 has 14 amino acids. CDR3 sequence reads: CASSSQGARAEAFF. In DNA, the CDR3 is TGTGCCAGCAGTTCACAGGGGGCGAGAGCTGAAGCTTTCTTT.

The V call is TRBV27, the J call TRBJ1-1, with 9 bases fitting TRBD1. The CDR3 is 13 amino acids. The germline V gene encodes CDR1 MNHEY and CDR2 SMNVEV (reference sequence). V shed 0 bases and J 11 bases; nucleotides not matched to a gene: 4. The CDR3: CASSLSDRGVAFF. CDR3 bases: TGTGCCAGCAGTTTATCGGACAGGGGAGTTGCTTTCTTT.

This clone was detected once. This chain links TRBV28 with TRBJ1-1, with TRBD1 as a possible D gene (5 bases). There are 16 residues in the CDR3. Per the germline V gene, CDR1 is MDHEN and CDR2 is SYDVKM. Trimming took off 6 bases at V and 1 base at J, with 18 bases between the two ends. The CDR3: CASRPRGEGKNTEAFF. In nucleotides, the CDR3 is TGTGCCAGCAGGCCGCGGGGGGAGGGTAAGAACACTGAAGCTTTCTTT.

This clone is a singleton in its sample. The CDR3 sequence: CASSISSAQETQYF. Written as DNA, the CDR3 is TGTGCCAGTAGTATCAGTAGCGCACAAGAGACCCAGTACTTC. The V gene is TRBV19, the J gene TRBJ2-5, with TRBD2 as a possible D gene (5 bases). CDR3 length equals 14 residues. V shed 3 bases and J shed 2 bases, with 10 bases lying between them. CDR1 is LNHDA, CDR2 SQIVND, per germline (reference sequence).

The chain links TRBV4-1 to TRBJ1-5; the D gene is possibly TRBD1 (5 bases). The CDR3 is 16 residues long. CDR1 is MGHRA, CDR2 YSYEKL, per germline. V was clipped by 0 bases and J by 1 base, with 10 bases between them. CDR3 DNA: TGCGCCAGCAGCCAAGATCCCGCAGGGAGCAATCAGCCCCAGCATTTT. It translates to CASSQDPAGSNQPQHF.

V gene TRBV9 combines with J gene TRBJ2-3, with D maybe TRBD2 (8 bases). CDR1 SGDLS and CDR2 YYNGEE come from the germline V gene. V shed 4 bases and J shed 4 bases, with 16 bases lying between them. The CDR3 spans 15 residues. The chain's CDR3 is CASSPREGAPDTQYF. In DNA form, the CDR3 reads TGTGCCAGCAGCCCACGGGAGGGGGCCCCAGATACGCAGTATTTT.

J is TRBJ1-6 and V is TRBV5-1; the D gene is possibly TRBD1 (5 bases). The V gene's germline CDR1 is SGHRS and CDR2 YFSETQ. The CDR3 contains 16 residues. V was pared by 0 bases and J by 9 bases, with 16 bases between. The CDR3 DNA sequence: TGCGCCAGCAGCTTGGGCCCGCAGGGTATGAGTTCACCCCTCCACTTT. It encodes CASSLGPQGMSSPLHF.

On this clone: An end of the junction does not agree with germline; a read error may underlie this. This same CDR3 is encoded by further DNA sequences in the sample. The V call is TRBV4-1, the J call TRBJ2-7; D not certain. The CDR3 is made up of 15 amino acids. Germline-derived CDR1 and CDR2 are MGHRA and YSYEKL. The CDR3 protein is CASSQAHLSSYEQYF. As DNA, the CDR3 is TGCGCTAGCAGCCAAGCGCACTTGAGCTCCTACGAGCAGTACTTC.

The sample holds a few counts of this clone. The chain joins TRBV15 to TRBJ2-3, with 9 bases that match TRBD2. Germline CDR1 reads LNHNV; CDR2 reads YYDKDF (reference sequence). This CDR3 has 15 residues. With 1 base clipped from V and 1 base from J, the junction kept 0 bases outside the gene matches. CDR3 nucleotides: TGTGCCACCAGCAGAGGGACTAGCGGCACAGATACGCAGTATTTT. Its protein is CATSRGTSGTDTQYF.

The chain employs TRBV6-5 and TRBJ1-2, with D perhaps TRBD1 (5 bases). CDR3 size: 14 residues. Per germline, CDR1 MNHEY and CDR2 SVGAGI. V lost 2 bases, J lost 4 bases, and 11 bases lay in between. The CDR3 here is CASSYQQEFYGYTF. For the CDR3, the DNA is TGTGCCAGCAGTTACCAACAGGAGTTCTATGGCTACACCTTC.

The V and J genes are TRBV6-5 and TRBJ2-7, with 8 bases fitting TRBD1. Trimming took 7 bases from V and 3 from J; bases not matched to a gene: 5. The CDR3 spans 13 residues. CDR1 is MNHEY, CDR2 SVGAGI, per germline. The CDR3 DNA follows: TGTGCCAGCACGGACAGGGCGAGCTACGAGCAGTACTTC. This codes for CASTDRASYEQYF.

CDR3: CASSDWTANYGYTF. The CDR3 DNA follows: TGTGCCAGCAGTGACTGGACAGCAAACTATGGCTACACCTTC. The gene calls are TRBV2 and TRBJ1-2, with D maybe TRBD1 (6 bases). CDR3 length: 14 amino acids. Germline V gives CDR1 SNHLY, CDR2 FYNNEI. Trimming shortened V by 3 bases and J by 2 bases, and 10 bases separated the two germline ends. Combining the CDR3 with reference TRBV2 and TRBJ1-2 gives the whole variable domain EPEVTQTPSHQVTQMGQEVILRCVPISNHLYFYWYRQILGQKVEFLVSFYNNEISEKSEIFDDQFSVERPDGSNFTLKIRSTKLEDSAMYFCASSDWTANYGYTFGSGTRLTVV.

J is TRBJ1-1 and V is TRBV6-5; TRBD1 is a possible D gene (6 bases). The CDR3 covers 15 residues. The V end lost 6 bases, the J end lost 8 bases, and 22 bases lay between the germline ends. Germline V gene lookup returns CDR1 MNHEY and CDR2 SVGAGI. CDR3 amino acids: CASSLDNPDRTEAFF. The CDR3, as DNA: TGTGCCAGCAGCCTAGACAACCCCGACAGGACCGAAGCTTTCTTT.

A note on this clone: Germline is not matched at one junction end, which may reflect a read error. The rearrangement joins TRBV7-8 to TRBJ2-7; maybe TRBD1 (7 bases). Germline values: CDR1 SGHVS, CDR2 FQNEAQ. This CDR3 is built from 12 residues. For the CDR3, the DNA is TGTGCCAGCAGCTTAGCGGAGGGGGCTAAGCACTTC. It yields the protein CASSLAEGAKHF.

V and J are TRBV5-4 and TRBJ1-1; 8 nucleotides align to TRBD1. Germline-derived CDR1 and CDR2 are SGHNT and YYREEE (reference sequence). The CDR3 length is 19 residues. Trimming removed 4 bases from V and 3 bases from J; junction bases left unmatched: 20. CDR3 DNA sequence: TGTGCCAGCAGCAACACTAAAATACGTTGGACAGGGTCGGACACTGAAGCTTTCTTT. Translated: CASSNTKIRWTGSDTEAFF.

J is TRBJ2-2 and V is TRBV14; possible D gene TRBD1, 5 bases. Germline CDR1 and CDR2: SGHDN and FVKESK. The CDR3 runs 16 residues. The V end lost 5 bases, the J end lost 3 bases, and 16 bases lay between the germline ends. The CDR3 loop reads CASSKTQGTDTGELFF. The CDR3 DNA sequence: TGTGCCAGCAGCAAAACCCAGGGTACGGACACCGGGGAGCTGTTTTTT.

The rearrangement uses TRBV14 and TRBJ1-6, with TRBD1 identical over 7 bases. Germline loops: CDR1 SGHDN, CDR2 FVKESK. V shed 3 bases and J 3 bases; nucleotides not matched to a gene: 5. The CDR3 extends over 16 amino acids. The DNA for the CDR3 is TGTGCCAGCAGCCATGGGGACAGCCGCTATAATTCACCCCTCCACTTT. It specifies CASSHGDSRYNSPLHF.